The rows below give T cell receptor beta chains drawn from one sample of a study of CD8 T cells in Susac syndrome. TCRdb recomputed calls from the immunoSEQ multiplex PCR reads with MiXCR, one row per CDR3 protein. This sample has some 300,000 distinct CDR3 sequences; roughly 85% occur once, and the top ten carry around 0.2%. The sequencing input was CD8+ T cells from PBMCs. These receptor sequences come from a human donor with multiple sclerosis. The CDR3 runs from the conserved cysteine through the conserved F or W. A D gene is named only where the DNA matches it firmly. Size is stated for part of the rows, as once, few or many counts, or as a class when the clone is expanded.

.	TRBV7-2	.	12	TRBJ2-7	TGTGCCAGCAGCTGGGTCTCCTACGAGCAGTACTTC	CASSWVSYEQYF
TRBD2	TRBV19	.	16	TRBJ2-7	TGTGCCAGTAGTATCTCCAGCGGGAGGGCCAGAAACGAGCAGTACTTC	CASSISSGRARNEQYF
.	TRBV15	.	13	TRBJ2-1	TGTGCCACCTGGAGTGTACTGTACAATGAGCAGTTCTTC	CATWSVLYNEQFF
.	TRBV6-1	.	17	TRBJ1-2	TGTGCCAGCAGCCACTACCTAGGGAAGGGACTCCCTAATGGCTACACCTTC	CASSHYLGKGLPNGYTF
TRBD2	TRBV20-1	.	13	TRBJ2-7	TGCAGTGCTATTAGCGGGAGCTCCTACGAGCAGTACTTC	CSAISGSSYEQYF
.	TRBV15	.	13	TRBJ2-3	TGTGCCACCAGCACCGGACTGAAGGGTACGCAGTATTTT	CATSTGLKGTQYF
.	TRBV6-2/TRBV6-3	.	19	TRBJ2-1	TGTGCCAGCAGTTACTCGATCCCCCGAAGCGGGCCTGAGTACAATGAGCAGTTCTTC	CASSYSIPRSGPEYNEQFF
TRBD1	TRBV15	.	15	TRBJ2-1	TGTGCCACCAGCAGATACAGGGGGCGCTGGAATGAGCAGTTCTTC	CATSRYRGRWNEQFF
TRBD1	TRBV6-2/TRBV6-3	.	21	TRBJ2-5	TGTGCCAGCAGTTCCGGGGACAGGATGAGGGGAGGTTCCGGGTACCAAGAGACCCAGTACTTC	CASSSGDRMRGGSGYQETQYF
.	TRBV6-6	.	14	TRBJ2-2	TGTGCCAGCAGTTACTCGATAAACACCGGGGAGCTGTTTTTT	CASSYSINTGELFF
TRBD2	TRBV9	.	15	TRBJ2-7	TGTGCCAGCAGCGTATCAAGCGGGAGGATCCACGAGCAGTACTTC	CASSVSSGRIHEQYF
.	TRBV11-2	.	10	TRBJ2-2	TGTGCCAGCAGCACCGGGGAGCTGTTTTTT	CASSTGELFF
.	TRBV9	.	15	TRBJ2-1	TGTGCCAGCAGCGTAGTCCAGGGGTCCTACAATGAGCAGTTCTTC	CASSVVQGSYNEQFF
.	TRBV29-1	.	14	TRBJ1-4	TGCAGCGTAGGGGGTCCCAACGTGGAAGAAAAACTGTTTTTT	CSVGGPNVEEKLFF
TRBD1	TRBV4-1	.	15	TRBJ1-6	TGCGCCAGCAGCCAGCGGGACAGGGCCCCTCCACCCCTCCACTTT	CASSQRDRAPPPLHF
TRBD1	TRBV9	.	14	TRBJ1-2	TGTGCCAGCAGCGTCTCAGACAGGGCCTATGGCTACACCTTC	CASSVSDRAYGYTF
.	TRBV7-9	.	16	TRBJ1-1	TGTGCCAGCAGCTTAGCCGCGCCTACTATGAACACTGAAGCTTTCTTT	CASSLAAPTMNTEAFF
.	TRBV30	few	14	TRBJ2-7	TGTGCCTGGGATCCGGGGCCCGTCTCCTACGAGCAGTACTTC	CAWDPGPVSYEQYF
.	TRBV15	.	15	TRBJ2-3	TGTGCCACCAGCCGACGAAGGGGAGGCGCAGATACGCAGTATTTT	CATSRRRGGADTQYF
.	TRBV27	.	14	TRBJ2-1	TGTGCCAGCAGTTTATGGATTGCAAAGAATGAGCAGTTCTTC	CASSLWIAKNEQFF
.	TRBV4-3	.	16	TRBJ2-3	TGCGCCAGCAGCCAAGATGTGGGATATAGCACAGATACGCAGTATTTT	CASSQDVGYSTDTQYF
.	TRBV3-1	.	14	TRBJ1-5	TGTGCCAGCAGCCAAGATCGGGGATTCAGACCCCAGCATTTT	CASSQDRGFRPQHF
TRBD1	TRBV9	few	14	TRBJ2-7	TGTGCCAGCAGCGCTGGGACAGGGCTCTACGAGCAGTACTTC	CASSAGTGLYEQYF
.	TRBV4-1	.	15	TRBJ2-4	TGCGCCAGCAGCCAAGAGTGGAGGGTTGAAAACATTCAGTACTTC	CASSQEWRVENIQYF
TRBD1	TRBV11-2	.	19	TRBJ2-3	TGTGCCAGCAGCTTAGATTTAGTCCTCCGGGACAGGGGAACGGATACGCAGTATTTT	CASSLDLVLRDRGTDTQYF
.	TRBV27	.	13	TRBJ1-2	TGTGCCAGCAGTTTATCCCCGGCCCTGGGCTACACCTTC	CASSLSPALGYTF
.	TRBV15	.	12	TRBJ2-1	TGTGCCACCAGCAGAGTACTAGATGAGCAGTTCTTC	CATSRVLDEQFF
TRBD2	TRBV4-3	.	18	TRBJ2-1	TGCGCCAGCAGCCAGACCGTGGTGACTAGCGGGAGTATCCATGAGCAGTTCTTC	CASSQTVVTSGSIHEQFF
.	TRBV5-8	.	19	TRBJ2-1	TGTGCCAGCAGCCCCCGGGTGGGGGCCGTACTGGGGTCCTACAATGAGCAGTTCTTC	CASSPRVGAVLGSYNEQFF
.	TRBV5-5	.	14	TRBJ1-5	TGTGCCAGCAGCTTGGAAGGGAGGGATCGGCCCCAGCATTTT	CASSLEGRDRPQHF
TRBD2	TRBV27	.	16	TRBJ2-1	TGTGCCAGCAGTTTATTTCGGACTAGCAGTTACAATGAGCAGTTCTTC	CASSLFRTSSYNEQFF
TRBD2	TRBV30	.	15	TRBJ2-7	TGTGCCTGGAAGCGGGGGCAGCTGCTCTCCTACGAGCAGTACTTC	CAWKRGQLLSYEQYF
.	TRBV28	.	15	TRBJ2-1	TGTGCCAGCAGGTTACGGGGGCCTCCCTACAATGAGCAGTTCTTC	CASRLRGPPYNEQFF
.	TRBV6-5	.	12	TRBJ2-2	TGTGCCAGCAGTTACGGGGCCGGGGAGCTGTTTTTT	CASSYGAGELFF
.	TRBV6-1	.	10	TRBJ1-1	TGTGCCAGCAGTTGGACTGAAGCTTTCTTT	CASSWTEAFF
.	TRBV7-2	.	13	TRBJ2-7	TGTGCCAGCACCCGGAGATCTATCGACGAGCAGTACTTC	CASTRRSIDEQYF
.	TRBV28	.	14	TRBJ2-1	TGTGCCAGCAGTCCTAAGATGGGGTACAATGAGCAGTTCTTC	CASSPKMGYNEQFF
TRBD2	TRBV7-9	once	14	TRBJ2-1	TGTGCCAGCAGCCCCCGGGGGGATTACAATGAGCAGTTCTTC	CASSPRGDYNEQFF
.	TRBV28	.	15	TRBJ2-2	TGTGCCAGCACCCCACCAGGCCCGAACACCGGGGAGCTGTTTTTT	CASTPPGPNTGELFF
.	TRBV7-2	.	15	TRBJ2-7	TGTGCCAGCAGCTTAGAAGGGTCGGCCTACTACGAGCAGTACTTC	CASSLEGSAYYEQYF
.	TRBV12-3/TRBV12-4	.	12	TRBJ2-1	TGTGCCAGCGGGAACTGGGTTGATGAGCAGTTCTTC	CASGNWVDEQFF
.	TRBV6-5	.	17	TRBJ2-7	TGTGCCAGCAGCACCCGAGTGGTGGGCGAGGAAACCTACGAGCAGTACTTC	CASSTRVVGEETYEQYF
.	TRBV2	.	17	TRBJ2-2	TGTGCCAGCAGTGAAACAGACGGGCTTCCGAACACCGGGGAGCTGTTTTTT	CASSETDGLPNTGELFF